Each of the 18 T cell receptor beta chains below was sequenced from the same sample in a study of blood T cell repertoires in COVID-19. Sequenced by immunoSEQ multiplex PCR; TCRdb stores in-frame clones only, minus some. The profile shows some 150,000 clones, more than 80% of them singletons. The sample was peripheral blood. The receptors here all came from a woman aged 55-69 years with active COVID-19.

J is TRBJ2-7 and V is TRBV11-2; 7 bases align to TRBD2. Germline V gene data show CDR1 as SGHAT and CDR2 as FQNNGV. The CDR3 is 14 amino acids. Trimming removed 1 base from V and 6 bases from J; junction bases left unmatched: 6. CDR3 region: CASSLAPAGSEQYF. The CDR3 nucleotides are TGTGCCAGCAGCTTAGCCCCAGCGGGGTCCGAGCAGTACTTC.

The chain's CDR3 is CSVEDQFRLAGGNTGELFF. Here the CDR3 DNA reads TGCAGCGTTGAAGATCAGTTTCGGCTAGCGGGAGGGAATACCGGGGAGCTGTTTTTT. The chain uses TRBV29-1 and TRBJ2-2; 12 bases match TRBD2. The J segment lost 5 bases and the V segment lost 0 bases, leaving 13 bases of the junction unmatched. CDR1 SQVTM and CDR2 ANQGSEA come from the germline V gene. The CDR3 extends over 19 amino acids.

The chain employs TRBV2 and TRBJ2-3, with a tentative D call TRBD2 (6 bases). The CDR3 length is 13 residues. Germline CDR1 is SNHLY and CDR2 is FYNNEI. The ends were cut back, 8 bases at V and 7 bases at J, with 16 bases in the middle. This chain's CDR3 is CASGGMGVNTQYF. In nucleotides, the CDR3 is TGTGCCAGCGGCGGGATGGGCGTTAATACGCAGTATTTT. Full variable domain (rest looked up from reference TRBV2 and TRBJ2-3): EPEVTQTPSHQVTQMGQEVILRCVPISNHLYFYWYRQILGQKVEFLVSFYNNEISEKSEIFDDQFSVERPDGSNFTLKIRSTKLEDSAMYFCASGGMGVNTQYFGPGTRLTVL.

The chain employs TRBV28 and TRBJ1-2, with 8 bases aligning to TRBD1. Per germline, CDR1 MDHEN and CDR2 SYDVKM. The CDR3 length is 15 residues. V dropped 6 bases and J dropped 6; count of bases not matched to a gene: 12. The CDR3 region is CASRQGAREWDGYTF. In DNA, the CDR3 is TGTGCCAGCAGGCAGGGGGCGCGAGAGTGGGATGGCTACACCTTC.

The V call is TRBV21-1, the J call TRBJ2-3; TRBD2 reflects the table's D call only, with no check against the DNA. TRBV21-1 is marked as a pseudogene. CDR3 size: 18 residues. CDR3 amino acids: CASSKELAGVWSADTQYF. The CDR3 bases are TGTGCCAGCAGCAAAGAACTAGCGGGAGTGTGGTCGGCAGATACGCAGTATTTT.

The V call is TRBV6-5, the J call TRBJ1-4, with TRBD1 identical over 8 bases. Losses at the gene ends were 5 bases for V and 5 bases for J; bases not matched to a gene: 4. Germline V gene lookup returns CDR1 MNHEY and CDR2 SVGAGI. This CDR3 has 14 residues. The CDR3 region is CASSRDRTNEKLFF. The CDR3 DNA reads TGTGCCAGCAGTCGGGACAGGACAAATGAAAAACTGTTTTTT.

V gene TRBV7-5 combines with J gene TRBJ2-2; the table's D call TRBD2 went unverified against the DNA. TRBV7-5 counts as a pseudogene. The CDR3 sequence is 16 residues long. The CDR3 spells CVRSLVFSGIPGELFF. CDR3 in DNA: TGTGTCAGAAGCTTAGTTTTTAGCGGGATCCCCGGGGAGCTGTTTTTT.

The chain employs TRBV27 and TRBJ2-1; TRBD1 matches 7 bases. Germline assignment: CDR1 MNHEY and CDR2 SMNVEV (reference sequence). The junction had 10 bases not matched to a gene; V was cut back by 5 bases and J by 6 bases. There are 15 residues in the CDR3. CDR3 sequence reads: CASSPRWTGGNEQFF. CDR3 sequence (DNA): TGTGCCAGCAGTCCCCGATGGACAGGAGGCAATGAGCAGTTCTTC.

The chain recombines TRBV9 with TRBJ2-7; possibly TRBD2 for D (5 bases). In germline, CDR1 is SGDLS, CDR2 YYNGEE. The V and J ends lost 0 bases and 1 base respectively, with 8 bases between them. This CDR3 spans 14 amino acids. CDR3 sequence: CASSVGVASYEQYF. The CDR3, as DNA: TGTGCCAGCAGCGTAGGGGTAGCGTCCTACGAGCAGTACTTC.

This clone was picked up one time. J is TRBJ1-2 and V is TRBV4-1; the D is unclear. V was cut by 1 base and J by 3 bases, with 18 bases left in between. This CDR3 comprises 17 residues. Germline values: CDR1 MGHRA, CDR2 YSYEKL. The CDR3 DNA reads as TGCGCCAGCAGCCAAGTGCCCGGAGGGTGGACGGACTATGGCTACACCTTC. This codes for CASSQVPGGWTDYGYTF.

This clone came up once. The V gene is TRBV7-3, the J gene TRBJ2-2; 14 nucleotides align to TRBD2. Germline CDR1 is SGHTA and CDR2 is FQGTGA. The CDR3 length is 15 residues. With 4 bases clipped from V and 6 bases from J, the junction kept 1 base outside the gene matches. The CDR3 protein is CASSSTSGRAGELFF. Here the CDR3 DNA reads TGTGCCAGCAGCTCGACTAGCGGGAGGGCCGGGGAGCTGTTTTTT.

The chain employs TRBV10-1 and TRBJ2-1; D possibly corresponds to TRBD2 (6 bases). The CDR3 has 16 amino acids. The germline gives CDR1 WNHNN, CDR2 SYGVQD (reference sequence). The V end lost 3 bases, the J end lost 7 bases, and 19 bases lay between the germline ends. CDR3 nucleotides: TGCGCCAGCAGTGAAAATACCGGGACTCCACCTAATGAGCAGTTCTTC. Translation gives CASSENTGTPPNEQFF.

The genes are TRBV27 and TRBJ2-2, with 7 bases that match TRBD2. J was trimmed by 0 bases and V by 6 bases; bases with no gene match: 7. Germline V CDR1 and CDR2: MNHEY, SMNVEV (reference sequence). The CDR3 covers 16 residues. The CDR3 nucleotides are TGTGCCAGCAGCCTGGGAGCGGGACCGAACACCGGGGAGCTGTTTTTT. It specifies CASSLGAGPNTGELFF.

The chain recombines TRBV14 with TRBJ1-6, with 8 bases fitting TRBD1. Trimming took 2 bases from V and 10 from J; bases not matched to a gene: 7. The CDR3 covers 15 residues. Germline V lookup: CDR1 SGHDN, CDR2 FVKESK. The CDR3 loop reads CASSQSAGGKSPLHF. As DNA, the CDR3 is TGTGCCAGCAGCCAAAGTGCAGGGGGCAAATCACCCCTCCACTTT. Full variable domain (missing parts from reference TRBV14 and TRBJ1-6): EAGVTQFPSHSVIEKGQTVTLRCDPISGHDNLYWYRRVMGKEIKFLLHFVKESKQDESGMPNNRFLAERTGGTYSTLKVQPAELEDSGVYFCASSQSAGGKSPLHFGNGTRLTVT.

The rearrangement links TRBV14 to TRBJ1-2, with 7 bases fitting TRBD1. V dropped 4 bases and J dropped 4; count of bases not matched to a gene: 3. CDR1 is SGHDN, CDR2 FVKESK, per germline. The CDR3 spans 13 residues. The CDR3: CASSRTGSYGYTF. For the CDR3, the DNA is TGTGCCAGCAGCCGGACAGGTTCCTATGGCTACACCTTC.

This rearrangement joins TRBV9 to TRBJ1-3; D is possibly TRBD1 (5 bases). The CDR3 runs 15 residues. Looked up from germline, CDR1 is SGDLS and CDR2 is YYNGEE. With 0 bases removed from V and 0 bases from J, the gap between germline ends came to 7 bases. The CDR3 DNA sequence: TGTGCCAGCAGCGTAGGGGGGGGCTCTGGAAACACCATATATTTT. Its protein is CASSVGGGSGNTIYF. The full variable domain, completed using reference TRBV9 and TRBJ1-3, is DSGVTQTPKHLITATGQRVTLRCSPRSGDLSVYWYQQSLDQGLQFLIQYYNGEERAKGNILERFSAQQFPDLHSELNLSSLELGDSALYFCASSVGGGSGNTIYFGEGSWLTVV.

The gene calls are TRBV25-1 and TRBJ2-7, with D tentatively TRBD2 (5 bases). The ends were cut back, 6 bases at V and 3 bases at J, with 12 bases in the middle. Germline lookup yields CDR1 MGHDK and CDR2 SYGVNS. The CDR3 totals 13 residues. Here the CDR3 DNA reads TGTGCCAGCAGGCCCCCGGGGAGCTACGAGCAGTACTTC. It is translated as CASRPPGSYEQYF.

This sequence joins TRBV4-1 and TRBJ2-7; TRBD2 agrees at 7 bases. This CDR3 comprises 15 residues. The J segment lost 7 bases and the V segment lost 4 bases, leaving 13 bases of the junction unmatched. Germline CDR1 MGHRA, CDR2 YSYEKL. The CDR3 spells CASSLGGRGGGEQYF. CDR3 nucleotides: TGCGCCAGCAGCCTTGGGGGGAGGGGAGGAGGGGAGCAGTACTTC.